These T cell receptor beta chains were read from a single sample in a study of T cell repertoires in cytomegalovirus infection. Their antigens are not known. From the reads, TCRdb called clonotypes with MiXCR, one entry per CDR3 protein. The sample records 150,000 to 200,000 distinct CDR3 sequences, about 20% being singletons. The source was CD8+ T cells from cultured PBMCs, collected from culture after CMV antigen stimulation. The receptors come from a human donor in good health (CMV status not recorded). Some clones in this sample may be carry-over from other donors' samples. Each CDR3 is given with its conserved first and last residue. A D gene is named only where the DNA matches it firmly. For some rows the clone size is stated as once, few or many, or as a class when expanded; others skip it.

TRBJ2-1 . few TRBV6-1 TGTGCCAGCAGTACCCGACAGACCGGCTCCTACAATGAGCAGTTCTTC CASSTRQTGSYNEQFF
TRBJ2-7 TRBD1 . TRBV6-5 TGTGCCAGCAGTTACGGAACGCCGGGACAGAGTTACGAGCAGTACTTC CASSYGTPGQSYEQYF
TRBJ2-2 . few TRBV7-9 TGTGCCAGCAGCTCGGAGGGGGGTAGTACCGGGGAGCTGTTTTTT CASSSEGGSTGELFF
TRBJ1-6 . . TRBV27 TGTGCCAGCAGTTTCATCGGCACTGGGGATTCACCCCTCCACTTT CASSFIGTGDSPLHF
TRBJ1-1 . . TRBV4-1 TGCGCCAGCAGCCAAGGCGGGGAGGGTCCCTACACTGAAGCTTTCTTT CASSQGGEGPYTEAFF
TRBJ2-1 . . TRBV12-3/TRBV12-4 TGTGCCAGCAGTTTGGGGGCCTCGACCTACAATGAGCAGTTCTTC CASSLGASTYNEQFF
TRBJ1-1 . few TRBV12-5 TGTGCTAGTGGTTTAAATACTGAAGCTTTCTTT CASGLNTEAFF
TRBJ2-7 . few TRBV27 TGTGCCAGCAAGGAAGTTGGGGTTTGGGAGCAGTACTTC CASKEVGVWEQYF
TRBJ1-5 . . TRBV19 TGTGCCAGTAGTACCCTGAATCAGCCCCAGCATTTT CASSTLNQPQHF
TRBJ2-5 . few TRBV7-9 TGTGCCAGCAGCTTCCATTTTCCCCAAGAGACCCAGTACTTC CASSFHFPQETQYF
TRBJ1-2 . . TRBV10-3 TGTGCCATCAGTGAGTTAAAAGAAACGACCTATGGCTACACCTTC CAISELKETTYGYTF
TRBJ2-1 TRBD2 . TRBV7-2 TGTGCCAGCAGCTCCGGACTAGCGGGGGGATACAATGAGCAGTTCTTC CASSSGLAGGYNEQFF
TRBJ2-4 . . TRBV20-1 TGCAGTGCTACCTTTTCTAACGGCATTCAGTACTTC CSATFSNGIQYF
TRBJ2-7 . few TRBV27 TGTGCCAGCAGTTTAAGTAGTTTTGCCTCCTACGAGCAGTACTTC CASSLSSFASYEQYF
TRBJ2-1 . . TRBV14 TGTGCCAGCAGCAATCACAGAATCGGACTTCGGGACAATGAGCAGTTCTTC CASSNHRIGLRDNEQFF
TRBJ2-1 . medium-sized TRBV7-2 TGTGCCAGCAGCTTAGTCGGTAGCTCCTACAATGAGCAGTTCTTC CASSLVGSSYNEQFF
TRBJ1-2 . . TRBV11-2 TGTGCCAGCAGCCCCCCACGGAAGGACTATGGCTACACCTTC CASSPPRKDYGYTF
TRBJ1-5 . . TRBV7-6 TGTGCCAGCAGCTCTCAGGGGAATAGCAATCAGCCCCAGCATTTT CASSSQGNSNQPQHF
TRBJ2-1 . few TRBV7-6 TGTGCCAGCAGCTTGGACGGCTGGGACCCAAACCACAATGAGCAGTTCTTC CASSLDGWDPNHNEQFF
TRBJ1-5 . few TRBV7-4 TGTGCCGTCAGGACAGATAGCAATCAGCCCCAGCATTTT CAVRTDSNQPQHF
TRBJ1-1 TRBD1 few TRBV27 TGTGCCACTATATCCGGGACAGCATCTGAAGCTTTCTTT CATISGTASEAFF
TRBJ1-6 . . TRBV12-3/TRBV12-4 TGTGCCAGCAGTTTAGTATCTCCACCCCTCCACTTT CASSLVSPPLHF
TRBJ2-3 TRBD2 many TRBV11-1 TGTGCCAGCAGCCCGCTGGGAAGCGGGGGGGGGAGCACAGATACGCAGTATTTT CASSPLGSGGGSTDTQYF
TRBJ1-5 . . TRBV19 TGTGCCAGTAGTATATATGACATTAGCAATCAGCCCCAGCATTTT CASSIYDISNQPQHF
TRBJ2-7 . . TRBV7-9 TGTGCCAGCAGCTTAGTGGGTCTTAACTACGAGCAGTACTTC CASSLVGLNYEQYF
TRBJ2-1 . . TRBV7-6 TGTGCCAGCAGCTTACAGGGCGGCAATGAGCAGTTCTTC CASSLQGGNEQFF
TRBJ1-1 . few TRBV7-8 TGTGCCAGCAGCCCAGGGACCCTTATGAACACTGAAGCTTTCTTT CASSPGTLMNTEAFF
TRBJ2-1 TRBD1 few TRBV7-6 TGTGCCAGCAGCTTAAGATCCCGGGACAGGGGGCGAAAGATTCGCTTTGGGGAGCAGTTCTTC CASSLRSRDRGRKIRFGEQFF
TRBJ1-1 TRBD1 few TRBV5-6 TGTGCCAGCAGCTTGGCTGGGACAGGGAGGGCTATGAACACTGAAGCTTTCTTT CASSLAGTGRAMNTEAFF